This T cell receptor (beta chain) was found in a study of cytomegalovirus exposure and HLA in healthy donors. Study-wide findings and caveats: The HLA-A and HLA-B alleles of most subjects were reportedly predicted accurately from TCR beta sequences. Sequencing depth roughly uniform across donors was assumed in presence/absence analyses. The study recorded fewer than 200 TCR beta chains that were cytomegalovirus-associated.

With regard to this clone: Antigen unknown.

13 Jbeta primers and 60 Vbeta primers were used for the PCR. Generated by immunoSEQ multiplex PCR, the TCRdb table keeps only in-frame clones and is missing some. The sample includes roughly 100,000 clones, 60% to 80% of them seen just once. Germline assignment: CDR1 SGHNT and CDR2 YYREEE (reference sequence). CDR3 size: 16 residues. The V gene lost 5 bases and the J gene lost 0 bases, with 15 bases spanning the gap. V is TRBV5-4 and J is TRBJ1-3; D might be TRBD1 (6 bases). This clonotype was obtained from a female donor in good health and CMV-seronegative. Sequencing was done on a sample of PBMCs. The CDR3 region is CASSIPDSPSGNTIYF. In nucleotides, the CDR3 is TGTGCCAGCAGTATCCCGGACAGCCCCTCTGGAAACACCATATATTTT.